This paragraph reports one T cell receptor beta chain. The antigen is not known. Germline trimming cut 4 bases from V and 10 bases from J; bases unmatched to any gene: 9. The germline CDR1 and CDR2 sequences are GTSNPN and SVGIG (reference sequence). The CDR3 totals 15 residues. Generated by immunoSEQ multiplex PCR, the TCRdb table keeps only in-frame clones and is missing some. The sample lists under 2.5 million clones, approximately 90% occurring once. This sample is part of a study of shared clonotypes between healthy human individuals. Looking at the study overall: Donor composition was a couple of women and a few men, aged 18 to 49.

Findings and limits, study-wide: Specimens sampled were limited to blood, with tissue repertoires likely differing. It was observed that roughly 5% of naive CD4 clonotypes were shared across four donors.

Input material: naive CD4+ T cells from PBMCs. Subset reported: CD45RA+ positively selected. This clonotype was sampled from a man between 18 and 29 years old in good health. Some clones in this sample may be carry-over from other donors' samples. The chain couples TRBV30 to TRBJ2-1, with TRBD2 identical over 14 bases. CDR3 sequence (DNA): TGTGCCTGGATACCGACTAGCGGGAGGGCCGGAGAGCAGTTCTTC. Its translation: CAWIPTSGRAGEQFF.